The clone carrying this T cell receptor (beta chain) appeared a few times. The antigen remains undetermined. The sample is drawn from a study of cytotoxic CD8 clonotypes in ibrutinib-treated CLL. Study-level information: Mean per-sample yields comprised roughly 280,000 productive templates and 94,082 productive rearrangements.

Germline CDR1 and CDR2: MNHNS and SASEGT. Trimming took 6 bases from V and 4 from J; bases not matched to a gene: 8. The CDR3 length is 15 residues. TCRdb's table, derived via immunoSEQ multiplex PCR, lists solely in-frame clones and lacks some. The sample records approximately 40,000 clones, roughly two thirds being singletons. Regarding the study as a whole: The clonality went up when patients responded to ibrutinib and dropped back toward baseline at progression.

Sequences were derived from PBMCs, sampled at disease progression, from a patient treated with ibrutinib. The receptor was isolated from a human donor with chronic lymphocytic leukemia. The gene calls are TRBV6-1 and TRBJ2-1, with 8 bases that match TRBD2. CDR3 in amino acids: CASSREAGGYNEQFF. The CDR3 DNA follows: TGTGCCAGCAGCCGAGAGGCGGGAGGTTACAATGAGCAGTTCTTC.